This passage covers 31 T cell receptor beta chains from one sample sequenced in a study of blood T cell repertoires in COVID-19. Clones were sequenced by immunoSEQ multiplex PCR, and TCRdb holds only the in-frame ones, with some missing. The sample yields nearly 300,000 clones, roughly 88% seen once. Source material: peripheral blood. The receptors stem from a woman in her 30s who had recovered from COVID-19.

V usage is TRBV4-3 and J usage is TRBJ1-5; tentative D call: TRBD1 (5 bases). From germline, CDR1 is LGHNA and CDR2 YSLEER. The CDR3 extends over 15 amino acids. The germline V and J ends were trimmed by 4 bases and 0 bases, with 10 bases remaining between them. CDR3 DNA sequence: TGCGCCAGCAGCCCCTCGACAGTTAGCAATCAGCCCCAGCATTTT. The encoded protein is CASSPSTVSNQPQHF.

This rearrangement joins TRBV5-6 to TRBJ2-5; no clear D gene. V was pared by 2 bases and J by 4 bases, with 3 bases between. CDR1 and CDR2 (germline): SGHDT, YYEEEE. This CDR3 region has 11 residues. The CDR3 protein is CASSFRETQYF. In nucleotides, the CDR3 is TGTGCCAGCAGCTTTCGAGAGACCCAGTACTTC.

The gene calls are TRBV12-3 or TRBV12-4 and TRBJ2-7; the D is unclear. This CDR3 contains 13 residues. V gave up 1 base and J gave up 3 bases, with 7 bases separating them. The CDR3 DNA sequence: TGTGCCAGCAGTTTAGATACTGGCTACGAGCAGTACTTC. It codes for CASSLDTGYEQYF.

The J gene is TRBJ2-7, the V gene TRBV7-2, with a weak D call TRBD2 (6 bases). Germline CDR1 reads SGHTA; CDR2 reads FQGNSA. The CDR3 totals 14 residues. V was cut by 6 bases and J by 4 bases, with 16 bases left in between. The CDR3 DNA reads as TGTGCCAGCAGATCCGGACTACATACGTACGAGCAGTACTTC. Encoded protein: CASRSGLHTYEQYF.

The V call is TRBV3-1 (or the pseudogene TRBV3-2), the J call TRBJ2-5; D is possibly TRBD2 (7 bases). The CDR3 sequence is 13 residues long. V lost 8 bases and J 6 bases, leaving 16 bases between the germline ends. The germline gives CDR1 LGHDT, CDR2 YNNKEL (reference sequence). DNA for the CDR3: TGTGCCAGCCGGGGGGCGGCGACACAGACCCAGTACTTC. It translates to CASRGAATQTQYF.

Concerning this clone itself: The same CDR3 also results from other DNA sequences found in this sample. The chain employs TRBV28 and TRBJ1-5, with unresolved D. Trimming took off 3 bases at V and 6 bases at J, with 3 bases between the two ends. The CDR3 runs 11 residues. Germline values: CDR1 MDHEN, CDR2 SYDVKM. As DNA, the CDR3 is TGTGCCAGCAGTTTCGGTCAGCCCCAGCATTTT. Its translation: CASSFGQPQHF.

The chain recombines TRBV11-2 with TRBJ2-2; D not resolved. The CDR3 contains 14 residues. The V and J ends lost 3 bases and 0 bases respectively, with 5 bases between them. Looked up from germline, CDR1 is SGHAT and CDR2 is FQNNGV. The CDR3 sequence: CASSLLSNTGELFF. CDR3 sequence (DNA): TGTGCCAGCAGCTTGCTATCGAACACCGGGGAGCTGTTTTTT.

V is TRBV6-5 and J is TRBJ2-2, with D perhaps TRBD2 (5 bases). Germline CDR1 reads MNHEY; CDR2 reads SVGAGI. Deletions cut 2 bases from V and 4 bases from J, with 8 bases between. The CDR3 is made up of 14 amino acids. The CDR3 sequence: CASSYIASTGELFF. CDR3 DNA sequence: TGTGCCAGCAGTTACATAGCGAGCACCGGGGAGCTGTTTTTT.

The J gene is TRBJ2-7, the V gene TRBV21-1; the listed D gene, TRBD1, was not tested against the DNA. TRBV21-1 has pseudogene status. The CDR3 length is 15 residues. The CDR3 region has the DNA TGTGCCAGCTCAGGACAGTCTTCATCTTGGGACGAGCAGTACTTC. Translation: CASSGQSSSWDEQYF.

The chain joins TRBV9 to TRBJ2-7; possibly TRBD2 for D (7 bases). Trimming left V 3 bases short and J 6 bases short, with 22 bases between. The germline V gene has CDR1 SGDLS and CDR2 YYNGEE. This CDR3 contains 16 residues. Here the CDR3 reads CASSALPRGAPGEQYF. The CDR3 region has the DNA TGTGCCAGCAGCGCCCTACCTCGGGGGGCCCCCGGCGAGCAGTACTTC.

This clone appeared a single time. The chain joins TRBV3-1 (or the pseudogene TRBV3-2) to TRBJ1-2, with a weak D call TRBD1 (5 bases). V was cut by 3 bases and J by 6 bases, with 20 bases left in between. There are 16 residues in the CDR3. Germline V lookup: CDR1 LGHDT, CDR2 YNNKEL (reference sequence). The CDR3 region is CASSQAGGTLRHGYTF. CDR3 nucleotides: TGTGCCAGCAGCCAGGCCGGAGGGACGCTGCGTCATGGCTACACCTTC.

This clone was seen just once. This chain links TRBV2 with TRBJ1-3, with D uncertain. The V end was cut by 1 base, the J end by 4 bases, with 5 bases between. The germline gives CDR1 SNHLY, CDR2 FYNNEI. There are 13 residues in the CDR3. DNA of the CDR3: TGTGCCAGCAGTGAAGGTCTGGGAAACACCATATATTTT. This sequence encodes CASSEGLGNTIYF. The full variable domain, in which reference TRBV2 and TRBJ1-3 provide the parts outside the CDR3, is EPEVTQTPSHQVTQMGQEVILRCVPISNHLYFYWYRQILGQKVEFLVSFYNNEISEKSEIFDDQFSVERPDGSNFTLKIRSTKLEDSAMYFCASSEGLGNTIYFGEGSWLTVV.

The chain has TRBV6-5 and TRBJ1-2, with 8 bases matching TRBD1. Germline assignment: CDR1 MNHEY and CDR2 SVGAGI. The CDR3 covers 14 residues. The ends lost 5 bases at V and 13 bases at J; junction bases unmatched: 15. CDR3 amino acids: CASSTGQGLTRGTF. CDR3 bases: TGTGCCAGCAGTACCGGACAGGGCCTTACGAGGGGCACCTTC.

The chain uses TRBV5-1 and TRBJ2-6; TRBD1 matches 8 bases. Germline CDR1 is SGHRS and CDR2 is YFSETQ. Trimming took 3 bases from V and 0 from J; bases not matched to a gene: 5. The CDR3 runs 17 residues. The CDR3 region has the DNA TGCGCCAGCAGCTCGGACAGGGAGAGCTCTGGGGCCAACGTCCTGACTTTC. Its translation is CASSSDRESSGANVLTF.

This chain joins TRBV27 and TRBJ1-1; no firm D call. Germline CDR1 and CDR2: MNHEY and SMNVEV (reference sequence). The V gene lost 1 base and the J gene lost 3 bases, with 15 bases spanning the gap. This CDR3 is 16 amino acids long. As DNA, the CDR3 is TGTGCCAGCAGTTTATTCGTTTCGGGGTTCCACACTGAAGCTTTCTTT. Encoded protein: CASSLFVSGFHTEAFF.

Details on this clone: Other DNA sequences in the sample encode the same CDR3. The chain carries TRBV5-1 and TRBJ2-1; 9 nucleotides agree with TRBD2. Trimming took 2 bases from V and 5 from J; bases not matched to a gene: 2. The CDR3 is made up of 14 amino acids. Per germline, CDR1 SGHRS and CDR2 YFSETQ. The CDR3, as DNA: TGCGCCAGCAGCTTCAGCGGGGGGAACAATGAGCAGTTCTTC. Translated, it gives CASSFSGGNNEQFF.

This clone was found a few times. The rearrangement links TRBV7-9 to TRBJ2-6; D ambiguous. The germline V gene has CDR1 SEHNR and CDR2 FQNEAQ (reference sequence). Between the trimmed V and J ends, which lost 3 bases and 13 bases, there was a span of 4 bases. This CDR3 contains 10 residues. CDR3 coding DNA: TGTGCCAGCAGCTTCTCTGTCCTGACTTTC. Translated: CASSFSVLTF.

This sequence joins TRBV30 and TRBJ1-3; D remains ambiguous. The CDR3 covers 16 residues. Germline V lookup: CDR1 GTSNPN, CDR2 SVGIG (reference sequence). V was cut by 1 base and J by 3 bases, with 16 bases left in between. The CDR3 sequence: CAWSGGGGLGGNTIYF. The CDR3 DNA follows: TGTGCCTGGAGTGGCGGCGGAGGGCTAGGTGGAAACACCATATATTTT.

The chain combines TRBV7-2 with TRBJ2-2, with 9 bases aligning to TRBD2. V lost 6 bases to trimming and J lost 1 base; unmatched junction nucleotides: 6. Germline lookup yields CDR1 SGHTA and CDR2 FQGNSA. This CDR3 comprises 16 residues. Here the CDR3 DNA reads TGTGCCAGCAGTAAGGGACTAGCCCAGAACACCGGGGAGCTGTTTTTT. Its translation is CASSKGLAQNTGELFF.

The chain couples TRBV2 to TRBJ2-1; 8 bases map to TRBD2. The V gene's germline CDR1 is SNHLY and CDR2 FYNNEI. V lost 4 bases to trimming and J lost 6 bases; unmatched junction nucleotides: 8. CDR3 length: 15 amino acids. The CDR3 nucleotides are TGTGCCAGCAGTGTATCGGGGGGGGCTGTCAATGAGCAGTTCTTC. Translation gives CASSVSGGAVNEQFF.

A few counts support this clone. The rearrangement joins TRBV7-9 to TRBJ2-7; D perhaps matches TRBD2 (6 bases). Germline CDR1 reads SEHNR; CDR2 reads FQNEAQ (reference sequence). The CDR3 is 14 amino acids. Trimming took 8 bases from V and 2 from J, leaving 16 bases between them. In nucleotides, the CDR3 is TGTGCCAGCGGAGGGATGACACGTACCTACGAGCAGTACTTC. This gives the protein CASGGMTRTYEQYF.

The chain joins TRBV18 to TRBJ1-5; TRBD1 might be the D (5 bases). Trimming pared 4 bases from V and 5 bases from J, leaving 12 bases between. Germline-derived CDR1 and CDR2 are KGHSH and LQKENI. This CDR3 spans 14 amino acids. In DNA form, the CDR3 reads TGTGCCAGCTCACTTTCAGGGTCTGATCAGCCCCAGCATTTT. This codes for CASSLSGSDQPQHF.

The chain couples TRBV28 to TRBJ1-5; D gene unclear. The CDR3 has 13 amino acids. Looked up from germline, CDR1 is MDHEN and CDR2 is SYDVKM. V lost 3 bases and J 10 bases, leaving 13 bases between the germline ends. CDR3 in amino acids: CASSFPGREPQHF. The DNA for the CDR3 is TGTGCCAGCAGTTTTCCCGGTCGAGAACCCCAGCATTTT.

This clone was seen only once. V usage is TRBV28 and J usage is TRBJ1-1; 7 nucleotides agree with TRBD1. With 5 bases clipped from V and 3 bases from J, the junction kept 9 bases outside the gene matches. Germline CDR1 reads MDHEN; CDR2 reads SYDVKM. The CDR3 is 15 amino acids. The CDR3 reads CASSATKGADTEAFF. CDR3 DNA sequence: TGTGCCAGCAGTGCGACCAAGGGGGCGGACACTGAAGCTTTCTTT.

V and J are TRBV9 and TRBJ2-7, with TRBD1 identical over 8 bases. The ends lost 3 bases at V and 2 bases at J; junction bases unmatched: 13. Per germline, CDR1 SGDLS and CDR2 YYNGEE. The CDR3 sequence is 17 residues long. The CDR3 sequence: CASSAETRTGWTYEQYF. As DNA, the CDR3 is TGTGCCAGCAGCGCGGAAACACGGACAGGGTGGACCTACGAGCAGTACTTC.

The J gene is TRBJ2-5, the V gene TRBV14; the D is unclear. V lost 3 bases and J 5 bases, leaving 10 bases between the germline ends. This CDR3 comprises 13 residues. Germline V gene lookup returns CDR1 SGHDN and CDR2 FVKESK. In nucleotides, the CDR3 is TGTGCCAGCAGCCACTCTGTACTTGAGACCCAGTACTTC. Its translation: CASSHSVLETQYF.

This chain links TRBV27 with TRBJ2-7, with a possible D match to TRBD1 (6 bases). The V gene lost 4 bases and the J gene lost 3 bases, with 22 bases spanning the gap. This CDR3 spans 17 amino acids. CDR1 is MNHEY and CDR2 is SMNVEV in the germline V gene (reference sequence). The CDR3 is CASSSPPTGSSLYEQYF. The CDR3 region has the DNA TGTGCCAGCAGTTCGCCCCCCACAGGGTCAAGCCTCTACGAGCAGTACTTC.

The chain combines TRBV7-2 with TRBJ1-5, with D hard to call. Germline loops: CDR1 SGHTA, CDR2 FQGNSA. Deletions cut 2 bases from V and 7 bases from J, with 15 bases between. This CDR3 has 15 residues. For the CDR3, the DNA is TGTGCCAGCAGCTTAAGTCAAGCGTTAAGGCAGCCCCAGCATTTT. It codes for CASSLSQALRQPQHF. The whole variable domain, remainder taken from reference TRBV7-2 and TRBJ1-5, is GAGVSQSPSNKVTEKGKDVELRCDPISGHTALYWYRQSLGQGLEFLIYFQGNSAPDKSGLPSDRFSAERTGGSVSTLTIQRTQQEDSAVYLCASSLSQALRQPQHFGDGTRLSIL.

The chain is built from TRBV7-6 and TRBJ1-1, with 7 bases matching TRBD1. Germline V CDR1 and CDR2: SGHVS, FNYEAQ. This CDR3 is built from 13 residues. The ends lost 5 bases at V and 3 bases at J; junction bases unmatched: 3. The chain's CDR3 is CASSTGTDTEAFF. The DNA for the CDR3 is TGTGCCAGCAGCACCGGGACAGACACTGAAGCTTTCTTT.

The chain is built from TRBV4-1 and TRBJ1-2, with D unclear. The CDR3 covers 18 residues. Trimming removed 1 base from V and 3 bases from J, with 21 bases in between. CDR1 is MGHRA and CDR2 is YSYEKL in the germline V gene. The DNA for the CDR3 is TGCGCCAGCAGCCAAGCGGCAGCAGGTACCGCATCAGACTATGGCTACACCTTC. Protein product: CASSQAAAGTASDYGYTF.

This chain joins TRBV4-1 and TRBJ1-1, with 7 bases lining up with TRBD1. The CDR3 runs 15 residues. Germline assignment: CDR1 MGHRA and CDR2 YSYEKL. The V and J ends lost 1 base and 4 bases, in that order; junction bases with no gene match: 6. The CDR3: CASSQGQGPSTEAFF. For the CDR3, the DNA is TGCGCCAGCAGCCAAGGACAGGGACCGAGCACTGAAGCTTTCTTT.